This paragraph reports one T cell receptor beta chain. Trimming took 1 base from V and 0 from J; bases not matched to a gene: 9. The CDR3 extends over 18 amino acids. Germline V gene lookup returns CDR1 SGHTA and CDR2 FQGNSA. Primers: 60 Vbeta forward and 13 Jbeta reverse. Sequenced by immunoSEQ multiplex PCR; TCRdb stores in-frame clones only, minus some. Of under 110,000 clones listed, about 75% are singletons. These data are taken from a study of cytomegalovirus exposure and HLA in healthy donors. J is TRBJ2-1 and V is TRBV7-2, with 7 bases lining up with TRBD2. The sequence was collected from a man aged 45-65 years in good health and CMV-seronegative. Specimen: PBMCs. This chain's CDR3 is CASSLGIAGLSSYNEQFF. The CDR3, as DNA: TGTGCCAGCAGCTTAGGTATAGCGGGCTTGAGCTCCTACAATGAGCAGTTCTTC. Full variable domain (remainder filled in from reference TRBV7-2 and TRBJ2-1): GAGVSQSPSNKVTEKGKDVELRCDPISGHTALYWYRQSLGQGLEFLIYFQGNSAPDKSGLPSDRFSAERTGGSVSTLTIQRTQQEDSAVYLCASSLGIAGLSSYNEQFFGPGTRLTVL.